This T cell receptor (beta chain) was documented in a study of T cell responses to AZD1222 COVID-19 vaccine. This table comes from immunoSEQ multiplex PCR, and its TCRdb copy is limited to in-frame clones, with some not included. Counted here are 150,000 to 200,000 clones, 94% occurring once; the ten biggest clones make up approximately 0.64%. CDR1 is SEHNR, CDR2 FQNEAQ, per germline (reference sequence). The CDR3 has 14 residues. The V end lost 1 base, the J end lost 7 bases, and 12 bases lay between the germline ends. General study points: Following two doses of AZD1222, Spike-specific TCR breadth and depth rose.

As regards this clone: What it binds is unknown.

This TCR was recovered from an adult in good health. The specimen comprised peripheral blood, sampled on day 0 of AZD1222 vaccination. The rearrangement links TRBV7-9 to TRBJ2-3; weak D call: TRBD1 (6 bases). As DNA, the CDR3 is TGTGCCAGCAGCTTAGAAAGGGGGTATAATACGCAGTATTTT. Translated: CASSLERGYNTQYF.